The 2 T cell receptor beta chains below were found in one sample sequenced in a study of T cells in women clearing cervical HPV infection. TCRdb keeps only in-frame clones here, not all; method: immunoSEQ multiplex PCR. The sample has tens of thousands of clones. Specimen: blood buffy coat. All receptors come from a woman aged 18 to 75 with a cervical HPV16 infection that either progressed to CIN3+ or cleared (not recorded which).

Remarks on this clone: From the germline J gene comes the end of the CDR3, since the read stops 3 residues before it. The V and J genes are TRBV6-4 and TRBJ2-1, with 9 bases aligning to TRBD2. The junction had 5 bases not matched to a gene; V was cut back by 4 bases and J by 7 bases. From germline, CDR1 is MRHNA and CDR2 SNTAGT. This CDR3 has 14 amino acids. Partial CDR3 DNA: TGTGCCAGCAGTGGGCTAGCGGGAAGTAATGAG. Protein: CASSGLAGSNE. The complete CDR3 sequence is CASSGLAGSNEQFF.

As concerns this clone: The read finishes 3 residues shy of the CDR3 end, and the germline J gene is used to complete it. The chain is built from TRBV2 and TRBJ2-3; the D gene is possibly TRBD1 (7 bases). V was pared by 8 bases and J by 1 base, with 16 bases between. Germline V gene lookup returns CDR1 SNHLY and CDR2 FYNNEI. CDR3 length equals 15 residues. The sequenced part of the CDR3 DNA is TGTGCCAGCGGTACAGGGGACTTCGGCACAGATACG. Amino acids: CASGTGDFGTDT. The full-length CDR3 reads as CASGTGDFGTDTQYF.